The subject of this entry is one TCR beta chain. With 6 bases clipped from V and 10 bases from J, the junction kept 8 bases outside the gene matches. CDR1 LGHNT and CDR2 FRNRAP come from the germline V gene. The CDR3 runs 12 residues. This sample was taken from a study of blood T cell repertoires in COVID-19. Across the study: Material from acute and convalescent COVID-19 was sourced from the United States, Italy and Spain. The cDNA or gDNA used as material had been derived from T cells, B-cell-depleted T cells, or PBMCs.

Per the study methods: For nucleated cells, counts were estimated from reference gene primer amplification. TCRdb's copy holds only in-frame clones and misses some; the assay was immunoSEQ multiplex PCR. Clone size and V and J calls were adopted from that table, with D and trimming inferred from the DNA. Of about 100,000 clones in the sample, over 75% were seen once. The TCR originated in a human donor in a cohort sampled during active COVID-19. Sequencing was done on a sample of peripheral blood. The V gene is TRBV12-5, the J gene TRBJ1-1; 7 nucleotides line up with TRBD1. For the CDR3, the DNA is TGTGCTAGTGGAGGAACAGGGGTCGTAGCTTTCTTT. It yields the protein CASGGTGVVAFF.